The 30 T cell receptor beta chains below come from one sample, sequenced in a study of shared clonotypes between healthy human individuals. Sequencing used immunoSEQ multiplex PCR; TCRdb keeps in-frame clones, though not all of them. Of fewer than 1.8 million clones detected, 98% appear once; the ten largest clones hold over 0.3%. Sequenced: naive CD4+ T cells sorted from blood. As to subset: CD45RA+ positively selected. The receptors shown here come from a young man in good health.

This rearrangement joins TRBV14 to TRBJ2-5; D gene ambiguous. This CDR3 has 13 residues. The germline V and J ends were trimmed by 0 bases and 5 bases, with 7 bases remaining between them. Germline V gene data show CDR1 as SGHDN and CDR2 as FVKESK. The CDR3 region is CASSQDPGETQYF. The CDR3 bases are TGTGCCAGCAGCCAAGATCCGGGTGAGACCCAGTACTTC.

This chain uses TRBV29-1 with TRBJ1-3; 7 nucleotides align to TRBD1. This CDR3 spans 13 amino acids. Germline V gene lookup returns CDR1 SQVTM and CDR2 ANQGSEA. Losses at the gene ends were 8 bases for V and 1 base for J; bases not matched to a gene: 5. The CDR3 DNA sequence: TGCAGCTGCGTGACAGGGTCTGGAAACACCATATATTTT. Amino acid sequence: CSCVTGSGNTIYF.

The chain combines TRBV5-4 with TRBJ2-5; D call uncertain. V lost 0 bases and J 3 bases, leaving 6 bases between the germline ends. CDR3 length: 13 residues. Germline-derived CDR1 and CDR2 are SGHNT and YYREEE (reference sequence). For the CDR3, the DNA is TGTGCCAGCAGCTTGGACAGTAAAGAGACCCAGTACTTC. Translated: CASSLDSKETQYF. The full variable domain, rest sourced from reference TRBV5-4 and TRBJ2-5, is ETGVTQSPTHLIKTRGQQVTLRCSSQSGHNTVSWYQQALGQGPQFIFQYYREEENGRGNFPPRFSGLQFPNYSSELNVNALELDDSALYLCASSLDSKETQYFGPGTRLLVL.

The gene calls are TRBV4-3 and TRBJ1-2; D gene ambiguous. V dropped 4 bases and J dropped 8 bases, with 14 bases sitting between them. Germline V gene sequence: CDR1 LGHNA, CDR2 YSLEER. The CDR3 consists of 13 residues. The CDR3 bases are TGCGCCAGCAGCCGGGGAGAGGGAGGCGGCTACACCTTC. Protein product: CASSRGEGGGYTF.

CDR3 region: CASSTTNEKLFF. For the CDR3, the DNA is TGTGCCAGTTCCACAACTAATGAAAAACTGTTTTTT. The rearrangement links TRBV6-5 to TRBJ1-4; no clear D gene. Looked up from germline, CDR1 is MNHEY and CDR2 is SVGAGI. Trimming took 9 bases from V and 0 from J, leaving 5 bases between them. This CDR3 spans 12 amino acids.

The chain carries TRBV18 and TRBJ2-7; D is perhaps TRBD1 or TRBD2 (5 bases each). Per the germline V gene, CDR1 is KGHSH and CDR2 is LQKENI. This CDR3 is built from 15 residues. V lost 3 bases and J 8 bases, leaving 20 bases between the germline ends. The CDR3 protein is CASSPNAGTDTKQYF. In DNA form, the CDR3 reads TGTGCCAGCTCACCCAATGCCGGGACCGATACAAAGCAGTACTTC.

The CDR3: CSVGTSGRTGEQYF. The CDR3 nucleotides are TGCAGCGTGGGGACTAGCGGGAGAACGGGCGAGCAGTACTTC. J is TRBJ2-7 and V is TRBV29-1; 14 nucleotides match TRBD2. The CDR3 is 14 amino acids. Losses at the gene ends were 6 bases for V and 6 bases for J; bases not matched to a gene: 7. Per the germline V gene, CDR1 is SQVTM and CDR2 is ANQGSEA.

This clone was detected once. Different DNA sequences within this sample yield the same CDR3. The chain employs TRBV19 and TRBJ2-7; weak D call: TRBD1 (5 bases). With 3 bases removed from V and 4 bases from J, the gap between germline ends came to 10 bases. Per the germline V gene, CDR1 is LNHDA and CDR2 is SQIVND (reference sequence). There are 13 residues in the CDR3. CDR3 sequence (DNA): TGTGCCAGTAGTATTGGACGGACATACGAGCAGTACTTC. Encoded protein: CASSIGRTYEQYF.

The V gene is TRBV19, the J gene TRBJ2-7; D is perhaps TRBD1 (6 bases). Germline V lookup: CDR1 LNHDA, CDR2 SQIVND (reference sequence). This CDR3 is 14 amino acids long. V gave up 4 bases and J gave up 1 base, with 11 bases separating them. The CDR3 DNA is TGTGCCAGTAGTACCCACAGGGATTCCTACGAGCAGTACTTC. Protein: CASSTHRDSYEQYF. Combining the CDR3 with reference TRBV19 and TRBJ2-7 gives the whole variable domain DGGITQSPKYLFRKEGQNVTLSCEQNLNHDAMYWYRQDPGQGLRLIYYSQIVNDFQKGDIAEGYSVSREKKESFPLTVTSAQKNPTAFYLCASSTHRDSYEQYFGPGTRLTVT.

The CDR3 nucleotides read TGTGCCAACAGGAACGACGGGACAGACTATGGCTACACCTTC. Its translation: CANRNDGTDYGYTF. The chain carries TRBV6-1 and TRBJ1-2; 7 bases map to TRBD1. The CDR3 loop spans 14 amino acids. Trimming removed 10 bases from V and 3 bases from J; junction bases left unmatched: 11. CDR1 is MNHNS and CDR2 is SASEGT in the germline V gene.

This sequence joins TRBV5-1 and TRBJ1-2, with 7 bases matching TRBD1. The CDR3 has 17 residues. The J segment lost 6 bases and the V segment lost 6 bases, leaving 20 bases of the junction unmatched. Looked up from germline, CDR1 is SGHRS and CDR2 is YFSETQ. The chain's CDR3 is CASTWGGKTGAIDGYTF. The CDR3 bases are TGCGCCAGCACCTGGGGGGGAAAAACAGGGGCTATAGATGGCTACACCTTC.

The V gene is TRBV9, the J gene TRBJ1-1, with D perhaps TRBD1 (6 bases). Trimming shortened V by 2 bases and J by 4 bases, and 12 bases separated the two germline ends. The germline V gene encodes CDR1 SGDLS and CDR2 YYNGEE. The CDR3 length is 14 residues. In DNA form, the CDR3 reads TGTGCCAGCAGCGTGACAGGTGGGGTCACTGAAGCTTTCTTT. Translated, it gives CASSVTGGVTEAFF.

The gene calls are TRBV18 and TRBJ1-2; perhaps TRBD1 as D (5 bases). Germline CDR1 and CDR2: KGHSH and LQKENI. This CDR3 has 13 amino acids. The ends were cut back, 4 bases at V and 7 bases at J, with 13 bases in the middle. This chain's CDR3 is CASSRGERSGYTF. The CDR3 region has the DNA TGTGCCAGCTCACGGGGCGAAAGGTCTGGCTACACCTTC.

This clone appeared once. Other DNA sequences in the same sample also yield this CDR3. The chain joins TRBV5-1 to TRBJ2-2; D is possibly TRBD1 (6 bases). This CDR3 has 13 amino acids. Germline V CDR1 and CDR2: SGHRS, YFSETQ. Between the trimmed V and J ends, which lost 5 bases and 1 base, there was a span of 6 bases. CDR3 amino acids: CASRDRNTGELFF. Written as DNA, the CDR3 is TGCGCCAGCAGGGACAGGAACACCGGGGAGCTGTTTTTT.

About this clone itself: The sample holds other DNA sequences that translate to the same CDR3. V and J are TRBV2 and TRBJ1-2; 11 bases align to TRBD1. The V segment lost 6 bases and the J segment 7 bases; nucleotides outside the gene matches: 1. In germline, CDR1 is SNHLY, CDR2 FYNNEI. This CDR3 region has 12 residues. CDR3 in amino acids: CASRGTGGGYTF. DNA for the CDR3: TGTGCCAGCAGGGGGACAGGGGGTGGCTACACCTTC.

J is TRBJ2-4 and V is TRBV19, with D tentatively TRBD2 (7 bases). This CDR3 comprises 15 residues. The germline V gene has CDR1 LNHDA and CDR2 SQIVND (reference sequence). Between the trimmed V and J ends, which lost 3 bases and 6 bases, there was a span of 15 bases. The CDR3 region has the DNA TGTGCCAGTAGTATTTGGGGGGCGGGGGCAAACATTCAGTACTTC. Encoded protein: CASSIWGAGANIQYF.

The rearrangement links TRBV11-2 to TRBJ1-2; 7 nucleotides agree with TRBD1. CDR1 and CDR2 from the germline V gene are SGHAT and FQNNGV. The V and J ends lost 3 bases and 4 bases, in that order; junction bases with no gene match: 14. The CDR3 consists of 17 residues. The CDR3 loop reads CASSLVGPQGIGYGYTF. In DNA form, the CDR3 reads TGTGCCAGCAGCTTGGTGGGGCCACAGGGGATCGGCTATGGCTACACCTTC. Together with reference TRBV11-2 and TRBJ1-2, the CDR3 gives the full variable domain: EAGVAQSPRYKIIEKRQSVAFWCNPISGHATLYWYQQILGQGPKLLIQFQNNGVVDDSQLPKDRFSAERLKGVDSTLKIQPAKLEDSAVYLCASSLVGPQGIGYGYTFGSGTRLTVV.

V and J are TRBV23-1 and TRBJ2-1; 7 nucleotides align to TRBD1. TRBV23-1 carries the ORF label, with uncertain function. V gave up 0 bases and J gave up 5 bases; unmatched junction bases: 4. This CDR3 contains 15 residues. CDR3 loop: CASSQSGDSNNEQFF. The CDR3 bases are TGCGCCAGCAGTCAATCGGGGGACAGCAACAATGAGCAGTTCTTC.

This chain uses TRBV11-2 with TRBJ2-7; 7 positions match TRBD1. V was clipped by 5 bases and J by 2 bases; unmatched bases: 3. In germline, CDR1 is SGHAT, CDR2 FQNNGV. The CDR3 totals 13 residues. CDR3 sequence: CASSRGQPYEQYF. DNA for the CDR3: TGTGCCAGCAGCCGGGGACAGCCCTACGAGCAGTACTTC.

CDR3 DNA: TGTGCCAGCTCACCACTAATAGCGGCGGGAGGCTCGGGAGAGACCCAGTACTTC. It encodes CASSPLIAAGGSGETQYF. The chain has TRBV18 and TRBJ2-5; 8 bases agree with TRBD2. There are 18 residues in the CDR3. CDR1 and CDR2 (germline): KGHSH, LQKENI. Trimming took 1 base from V and 4 from J; bases not matched to a gene: 14. Full variable domain (outside the CDR3, taken from reference TRBV18 and TRBJ2-5): NAGVMQNPRHLVRRRGQEARLRCSPMKGHSHVYWYRQLPEEGLKFMVYLQKENIIDESGMPKERFSAEFPKEGPSILRIQQVVRGDSAAYFCASSPLIAAGGSGETQYFGPGTRLLVL.

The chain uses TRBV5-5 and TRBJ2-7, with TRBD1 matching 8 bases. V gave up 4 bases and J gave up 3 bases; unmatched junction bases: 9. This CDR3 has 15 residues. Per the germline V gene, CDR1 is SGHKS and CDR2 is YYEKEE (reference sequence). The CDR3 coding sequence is TGTGCCAGCAGCCGCCAGGGGGCATCGTTCTACGAGCAGTACTTC. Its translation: CASSRQGASFYEQYF. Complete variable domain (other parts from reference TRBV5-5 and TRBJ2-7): DAGVTQSPTHLIKTRGQQVTLRCSPISGHKSVSWYQQVLGQGPQFIFQYYEKEERGRGNFPDRFSARQFPNYSSELNVNALLLGDSALYLCASSRQGASFYEQYFGPGTRLTVT.

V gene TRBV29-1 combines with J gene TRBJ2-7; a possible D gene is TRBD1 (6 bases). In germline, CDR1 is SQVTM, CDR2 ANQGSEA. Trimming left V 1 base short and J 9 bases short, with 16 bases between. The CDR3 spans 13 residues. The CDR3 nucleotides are TGCAGCGTTGAAGGAGGACAGAGGGGAGCGCAGTACTTC. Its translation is CSVEGGQRGAQYF.

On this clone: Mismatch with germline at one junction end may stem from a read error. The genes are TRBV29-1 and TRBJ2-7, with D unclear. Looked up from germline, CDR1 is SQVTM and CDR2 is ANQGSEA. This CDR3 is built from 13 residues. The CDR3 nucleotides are TGCAGCGTGATGAAGGTCCCCTCCGACGAGCAGTACTTC. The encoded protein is CSVMKVPSDEQYF.

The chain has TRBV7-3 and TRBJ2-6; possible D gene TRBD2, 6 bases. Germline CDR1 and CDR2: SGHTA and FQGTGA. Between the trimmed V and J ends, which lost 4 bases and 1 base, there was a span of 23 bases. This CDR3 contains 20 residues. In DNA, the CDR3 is TGTGCCAGCAGCTCCCCCGGAGGGGCGGTGGAGGGATCTGGGGCCAACGTCCTGACTTTC. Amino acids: CASSSPGGAVEGSGANVLTF.

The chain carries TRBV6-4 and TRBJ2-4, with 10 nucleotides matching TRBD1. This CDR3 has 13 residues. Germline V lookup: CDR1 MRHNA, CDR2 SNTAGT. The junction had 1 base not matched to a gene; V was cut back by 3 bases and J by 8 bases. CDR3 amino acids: CASSEGTGDIQYF. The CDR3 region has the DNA TGTGCCAGCAGTGAAGGGACAGGGGACATTCAGTACTTC.

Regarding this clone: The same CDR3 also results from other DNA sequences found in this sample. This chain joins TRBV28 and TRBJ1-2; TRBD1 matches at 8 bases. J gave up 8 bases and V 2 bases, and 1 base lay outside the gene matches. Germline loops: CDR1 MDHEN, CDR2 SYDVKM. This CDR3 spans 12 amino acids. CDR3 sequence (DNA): TGTGCCAGCAGTTTACCAGGGGGCGGCTACACCTTC. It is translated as CASSLPGGGYTF.

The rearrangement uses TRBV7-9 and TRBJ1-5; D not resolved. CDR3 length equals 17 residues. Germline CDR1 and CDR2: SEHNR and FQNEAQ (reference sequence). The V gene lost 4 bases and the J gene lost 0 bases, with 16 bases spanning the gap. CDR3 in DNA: TGTGCCAGCAGCTCCACCTGGACTGACGGTAGCAATCAGCCCCAGCATTTT. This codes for CASSSTWTDGSNQPQHF.

The DNA of the CDR3 is TGTGCCAGCAGTGAATACAGGGAAACCGGGGAGCTGTTTTTT. This codes for CASSEYRETGELFF. The genes are TRBV25-1 and TRBJ2-2; weak D call: TRBD1 (5 bases). Trimming shortened V by 0 bases and J by 5 bases, and 7 bases separated the two germline ends. Per the germline V gene, CDR1 is MGHDK and CDR2 is SYGVNS. The length of the CDR3 is 14 residues.

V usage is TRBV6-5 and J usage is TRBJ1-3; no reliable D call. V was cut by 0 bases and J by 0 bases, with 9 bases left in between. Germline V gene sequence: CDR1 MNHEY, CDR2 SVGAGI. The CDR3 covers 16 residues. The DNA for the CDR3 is TGTGCCAGCAGTTACTCGCCGGGGTACTCTGGAAACACCATATATTTT. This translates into CASSYSPGYSGNTIYF.

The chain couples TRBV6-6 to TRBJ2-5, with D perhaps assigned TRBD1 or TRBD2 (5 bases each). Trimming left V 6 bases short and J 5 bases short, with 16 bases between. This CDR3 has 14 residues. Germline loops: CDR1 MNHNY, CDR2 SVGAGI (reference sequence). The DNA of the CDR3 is TGTGCCAGCAGAGTCTGGGGGTCACCGGAGACCCAGTACTTC. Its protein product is CASRVWGSPETQYF.